This T cell receptor beta chain was recorded in a study of Graves' ophthalmopathy and Graves' hyperthyroidism (dated by TCRdb to the late 2010s). Study-level background: Hyperthyroidism was considered stable if no progression to ophthalmopathy occurred within 18 months of follow-up. TCR beta repertoire signatures were used to distinguish Graves' ophthalmopathy from Graves' hyperthyroidism and to predict progression to ophthalmopathy. In total, 135 blood samples were TCR-sequenced: 43 ophthalmopathy, about 75 hyperthyroidism and approximately 17 hyperthyroidism-to-ophthalmopathy patients. To explore V-J signatures that distinguish ophthalmopathy from hyperthyroidism, a discovery set of more than 90 patients was enrolled, made up of 43 with ophthalmopathy and 57 with stable hyperthyroidism. An independent validation cohort comprised around 19 hyperthyroidism patients and over 15 patients who later progressed from hyperthyroidism to ophthalmopathy. T-cell repertoires of thyroid tissue and blood were compared in 5 or 6 hyperthyroidism patients. Following sample collection, hyperthyroidism patients were given methimazole at a starting dose of 30 mg daily, and ophthalmopathy patients were given high-dose intravenous methylprednisolone. What the work shows at the level of the full study, not this receptor alone: In cross-validation, the 13-signature model distinguished ophthalmopathy from stable hyperthyroidism with around 90% sensitivity and about 81% specificity, while in the test set the corresponding values were approximately 80% and 75%. Sample size was not predetermined statistically, and investigators were not blinded to group allocation. Most of the expanded thyroid clonotypes with a frequency above 0.001 were also detected in blood, and it was suggested that the thyroid immune response may be reflected by blood repertoires. In validation, the model predicted ophthalmopathy progression with less than 71% sensitivity and about 73% specificity; more than ten predicted patients were CT-confirmed with GO in a median of approximately 6.5 months.

For repertoire sequencing, the TCR beta CDR3 regions were amplified from RNA transcripts. HTBI primers and the Qiagen OneStep RT-PCR kit were used in a first-round RT-PCR, which was followed by a second-round multiplex PCR, size selection and purification. Libraries were sequenced on an Illumina HiSeq2000 using paired-end 100 bp reads. In the paper's pipeline: SOAPnuke was used to process the reads, removing any read that contained adapters or uncalled bases, had a mean Phred below 15, or lacked an exact match to the constant primer or identifier. COPE v1.2.5 was used to merge high-quality paired reads. Clonotypes were defined as unique nucleotide sequences and were aligned to IMGT TRB V, D and J references using MiTCR v1.1. The analysis was limited to V-J combinations with a frequency above 0.0001, which together covered 99.2% of repertoires. For each V-J combination, a TCR clonal expansion and chaos score was defined as F50 clonal expansion divided by the chaos observed in the TCRdist matrix. Welch's t-statistics and random forest were used to reduce features to about a dozen V-J combinations, which were fed into a naive Bayes classifier. The Morisita-Horn index was used to measure how similar the thyroid and blood repertoires were. The public reads were quality trimmed at Q25 with fastp and then assembled into clones with MiXCR by TCRdb, keeping productive beta chains. CDR3 protein sequences are deduplicated, and each keeps its most common genes and DNA. The V and J calls here are based on TCRdb, not the publication. The table for this sample lists some 1.1 million distinct CDR3 sequences; less than 45% of them were counted only once. 8.5% to 14% of the sample is in the top ten clones.

The hyperthyroidism patients were 18 to 65 years old and newly diagnosed, with a disease duration of less than 2 months. Anyone with other autoimmune diseases, uncontrolled infections, pregnancy or lactation was excluded from the study. Diagnosis relied on clinical symptoms, serum thyroxine, TRAb, thyroid ultrasound and orbital computed tomography. Total RNA was extracted with Trizol reagent and quality-checked on an Agilent 2100 Bioanalyzer. V is cut back by 4 bases and J by 11 bases, with 25 bases in the junction unmatched. In the germline V gene, CDR1 corresponds to SGHVS and CDR2 to FQNEAQ. Counted from cysteine to phenylalanine, this CDR3 has 18 amino acids. The sequence is cut down to CDR3 DNA, 54 bases in frame from base 1. Concerning this clonotype: The antigen it binds to is not known. The sample holds no much larger clone one base away, and base qualities are not on file.

Material for sequencing was peripheral blood or thyroid tissue (not recorded which). This sequence originates from an adult man with Graves' hyperthyroidism. The chain employs TRBV7-8 and TRBJ2-5; the central 7 bases match TRBD1. The DNA reads TGTGCCAGCAGCTCCCCCCGCCGAGGCAGGGGGATTGGAGATACGCAGTACTTC. Translated, it reads CASSSPRRGRGIGDTQYF.